One sample yielded the 5 T cell receptor beta chains listed below, sequenced in a study of PD-L1 blockade in urothelial cancer. Data came from immunoSEQ multiplex PCR; TCRdb stores just in-frame clones and leaves some out. Among 98,000 or so clones listed, roughly 90% were seen once. Time point reported: pretreatment peripheral blood. Sequenced material: PBMCs, taken around atezolizumab (anti-PD-L1) treatment. These TCRs come from a man in his fifties or sixties with urothelial cancer.

The V gene is TRBV2, the J gene TRBJ2-3; 10 nucleotides line up with TRBD2. The CDR3 has 15 amino acids. With V trimmed by 5 bases and J by 1 base, 3 bases remained unmatched. CDR1 is SNHLY and CDR2 is FYNNEI in the germline V gene. In nucleotides, the CDR3 is TGTGCCAGCAGTCGGACTAGCGGAGGCACAGATACGCAGTATTTT. Protein sequence: CASSRTSGGTDTQYF.

The V call is TRBV4-2, the J call TRBJ2-3; 8 nucleotides agree with TRBD2. V dropped 4 bases and J dropped 5; count of bases not matched to a gene: 11. Germline CDR1 is LGHNA and CDR2 is YNFKEQ. This CDR3 is 16 amino acids long. The CDR3: CASSPLGGRTGDTQYF. The CDR3 DNA reads as TGTGCCAGCAGCCCCCTTGGCGGGAGGACGGGAGATACGCAGTATTTT.

V usage is TRBV7-2 and J usage is TRBJ2-1, with D maybe TRBD2 (6 bases). The CDR3 is 12 amino acids. CDR1 is SGHTA and CDR2 is FQGNSA in the germline V gene. V lost 3 bases and J lost 9, with 9 bases in between. CDR3 region: CASSLRRGEQFF. The CDR3 DNA sequence: TGTGCCAGCAGCTTGAGGAGGGGTGAGCAGTTCTTC.

The genes are TRBV19 and TRBJ2-1, with 14 nucleotides matching TRBD2. Germline V gene sequence: CDR1 LNHDA, CDR2 SQIVND (reference sequence). Losses at the gene ends were 1 base for V and 10 bases for J; bases not matched to a gene: 6. The CDR3 has 16 residues. The DNA of the CDR3 is TGTGCCAGTAGTATAGCGTGGACTAGCGGGAGGACAGAGCAGTTCTTC. The encoded protein is CASSIAWTSGRTEQFF.

This chain joins TRBV18 and TRBJ2-3; 8 bases agree with TRBD1. CDR1 is KGHSH, CDR2 LQKENI, per germline. V lost 3 bases, J lost 2 bases, and 1 base stayed unmatched. The CDR3 runs 14 residues. Here the CDR3 DNA reads TGTGCCAGCTCACCGGACAGGGCCACAGATACGCAGTATTTT. Translating gives CASSPDRATDTQYF.